The present T cell receptor (beta chain) was sequenced within a study of CD8 T cells in ankylosing spondylitis. Study findings and constraints: Matched ankylosing spondylitis synovial fluid reportedly contained a significantly enriched population of disease-linked clones.

Libraries for TCR beta were made by quantitative 5'-RACE with molecular barcodes. TCRdb passed the 5' RACE reads through MiXCR, listing each CDR3 protein once. This table holds approximately 150,000 distinct CDR3 sequences, around 8.9% found once. This clonotype occurred a few times. Its specificity is not known. Per the germline V gene, CDR1 is GTSNPN and CDR2 is SVGIG (reference sequence). The CDR3 runs to 12 residues. The source material was blood, either unsorted or a sorted T cell fraction (not recorded which). The genes are TRBV30 and TRBJ2-1, with 8 bases lining up with TRBD2. This TCR was sampled from a female donor with ankylosing spondylitis or in good health (not recorded which). The CDR3 DNA follows: TGTGCTCGGGAGGGTAGCTACAATGAGCAGTTCTTC. Amino acids: CAREGSYNEQFF.